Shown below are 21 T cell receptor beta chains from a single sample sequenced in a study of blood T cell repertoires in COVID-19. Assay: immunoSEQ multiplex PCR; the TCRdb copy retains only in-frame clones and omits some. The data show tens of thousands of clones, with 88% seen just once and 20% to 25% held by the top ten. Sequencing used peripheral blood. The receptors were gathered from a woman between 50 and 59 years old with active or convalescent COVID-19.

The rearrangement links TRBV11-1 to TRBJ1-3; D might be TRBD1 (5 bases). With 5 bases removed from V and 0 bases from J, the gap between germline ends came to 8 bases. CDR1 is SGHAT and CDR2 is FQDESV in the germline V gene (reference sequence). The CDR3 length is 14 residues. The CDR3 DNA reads TGTGCCAGCAGCCGCGACAGCTCTGGAAACACCATATATTTT. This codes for CASSRDSSGNTIYF.

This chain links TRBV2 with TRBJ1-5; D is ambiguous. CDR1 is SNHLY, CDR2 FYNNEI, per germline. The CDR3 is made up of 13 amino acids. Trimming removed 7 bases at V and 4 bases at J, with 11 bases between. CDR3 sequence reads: CASNTRINQPQHF. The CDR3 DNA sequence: TGTGCCAGCAATACCAGAATTAATCAGCCCCAGCATTTT.

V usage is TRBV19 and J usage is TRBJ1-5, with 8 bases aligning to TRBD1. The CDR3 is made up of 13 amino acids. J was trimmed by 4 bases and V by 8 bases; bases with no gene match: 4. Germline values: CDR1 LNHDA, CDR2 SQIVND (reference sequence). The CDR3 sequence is CASGQGLNQPQHF. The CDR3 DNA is TGTGCCAGTGGACAGGGTCTAAATCAGCCCCAGCATTTT.

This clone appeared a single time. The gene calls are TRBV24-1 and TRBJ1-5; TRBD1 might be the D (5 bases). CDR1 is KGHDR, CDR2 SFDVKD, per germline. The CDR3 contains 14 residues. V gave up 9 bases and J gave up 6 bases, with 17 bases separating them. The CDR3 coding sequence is TGTGCCACCCCCCCATGCGGCACAGGTCAGCCCCAGCATTTT. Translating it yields CATPPCGTGQPQHF.

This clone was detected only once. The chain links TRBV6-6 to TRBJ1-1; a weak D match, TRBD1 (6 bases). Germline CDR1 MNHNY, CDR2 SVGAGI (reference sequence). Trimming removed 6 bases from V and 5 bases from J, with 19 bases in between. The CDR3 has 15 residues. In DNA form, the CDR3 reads TGTGCCAGCAGCTCTACCACCCAGGGGTTGACTGAAGCTTTCTTT. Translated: CASSSTTQGLTEAFF.

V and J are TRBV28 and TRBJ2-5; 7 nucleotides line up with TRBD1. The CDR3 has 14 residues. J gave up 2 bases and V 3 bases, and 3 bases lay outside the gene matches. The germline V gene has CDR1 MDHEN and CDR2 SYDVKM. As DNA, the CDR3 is TGTGCCAGCAGTTTTGAGGGACAGCAAGAGACCCAGTACTTC. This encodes CASSFEGQQETQYF.

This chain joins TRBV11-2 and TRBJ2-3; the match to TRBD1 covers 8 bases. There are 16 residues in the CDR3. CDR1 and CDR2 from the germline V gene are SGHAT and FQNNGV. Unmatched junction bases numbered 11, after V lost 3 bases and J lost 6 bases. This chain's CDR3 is CASSFDRGNRLDTQYF. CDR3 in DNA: TGTGCCAGCAGCTTTGACAGGGGCAACCGTTTGGATACGCAGTATTTT.

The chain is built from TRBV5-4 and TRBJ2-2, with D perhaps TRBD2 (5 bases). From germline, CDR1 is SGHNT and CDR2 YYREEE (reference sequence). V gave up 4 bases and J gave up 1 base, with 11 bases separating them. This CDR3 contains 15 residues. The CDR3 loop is CASSTRVGNTGELFF. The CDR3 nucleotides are TGTGCCAGCAGCACGAGGGTAGGGAACACCGGGGAGCTGTTTTTT. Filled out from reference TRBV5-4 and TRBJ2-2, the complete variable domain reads ETGVTQSPTHLIKTRGQQVTLRCSSQSGHNTVSWYQQALGQGPQFIFQYYREEENGRGNFPPRFSGLQFPNYSSELNVNALELDDSALYLCASSTRVGNTGELFFGEGSRLTVL.

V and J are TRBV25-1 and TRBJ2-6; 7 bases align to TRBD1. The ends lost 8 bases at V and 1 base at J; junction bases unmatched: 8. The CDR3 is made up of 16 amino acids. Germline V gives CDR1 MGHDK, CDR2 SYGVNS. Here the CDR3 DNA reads TGTGCCAGCTCCGGGACAGCTCTGTCTGGGGCCAACGTCCTGACTTTC. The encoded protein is CASSGTALSGANVLTF. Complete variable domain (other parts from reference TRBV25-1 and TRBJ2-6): EADIYQTPRYLVIGTGKKITLECSQTMGHDKMYWYQQDPGMELHLIHYSYGVNSTEKGDLSSESTVSRIRTEHFPLTLESARPSHTSQYLCASSGTALSGANVLTFGAGSRLTVL.

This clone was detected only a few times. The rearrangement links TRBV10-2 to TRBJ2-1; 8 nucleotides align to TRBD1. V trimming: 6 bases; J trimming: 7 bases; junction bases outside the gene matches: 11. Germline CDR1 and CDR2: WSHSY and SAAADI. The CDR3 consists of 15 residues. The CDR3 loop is CASSYGGQGRNEQFF. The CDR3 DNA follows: TGCGCCAGCAGCTACGGAGGACAGGGACGAAATGAGCAGTTCTTC.

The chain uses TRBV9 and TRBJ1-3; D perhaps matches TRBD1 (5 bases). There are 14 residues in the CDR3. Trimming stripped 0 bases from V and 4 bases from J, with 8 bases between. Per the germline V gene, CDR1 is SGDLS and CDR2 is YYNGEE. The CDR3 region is CASSVGSGGNTIYF. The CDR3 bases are TGTGCCAGCAGCGTAGGGTCAGGGGGAAACACCATATATTTT.

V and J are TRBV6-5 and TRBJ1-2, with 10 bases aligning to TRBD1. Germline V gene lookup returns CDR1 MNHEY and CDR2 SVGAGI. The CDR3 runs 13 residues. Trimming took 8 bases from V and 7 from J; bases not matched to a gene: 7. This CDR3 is CASEPGQGSGYTF. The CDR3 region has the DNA TGTGCCAGCGAGCCGGGACAGGGGTCTGGCTACACCTTC.

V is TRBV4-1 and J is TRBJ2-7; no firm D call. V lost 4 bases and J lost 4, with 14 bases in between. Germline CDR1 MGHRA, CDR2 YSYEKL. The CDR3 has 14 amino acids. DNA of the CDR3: TGCGCCAGCAGCCCAGTCTCTGGCAGTTACGAGCAGTACTTC. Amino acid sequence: CASSPVSGSYEQYF.

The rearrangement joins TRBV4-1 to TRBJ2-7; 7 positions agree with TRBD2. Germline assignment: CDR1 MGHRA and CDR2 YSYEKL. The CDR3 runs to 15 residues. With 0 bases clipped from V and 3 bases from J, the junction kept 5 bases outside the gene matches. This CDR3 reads CASSQDRLAVYEQYF. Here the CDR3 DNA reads TGCGCCAGCAGCCAAGATCGCCTAGCGGTCTACGAGCAGTACTTC.

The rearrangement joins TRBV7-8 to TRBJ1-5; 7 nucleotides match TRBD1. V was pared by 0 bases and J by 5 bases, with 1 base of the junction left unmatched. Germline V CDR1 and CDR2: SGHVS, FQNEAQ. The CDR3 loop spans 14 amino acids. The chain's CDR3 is CASSLAQGDQPQHF. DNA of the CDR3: TGTGCCAGCAGCTTAGCTCAGGGGGATCAGCCCCAGCATTTT.

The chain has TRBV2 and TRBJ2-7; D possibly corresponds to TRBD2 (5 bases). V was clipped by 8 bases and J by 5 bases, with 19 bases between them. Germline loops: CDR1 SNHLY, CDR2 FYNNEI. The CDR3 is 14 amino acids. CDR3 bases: TGTGCCAGCGGATTAGGGCGGGTTGGTAACGAGCAGTACTTC. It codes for CASGLGRVGNEQYF.

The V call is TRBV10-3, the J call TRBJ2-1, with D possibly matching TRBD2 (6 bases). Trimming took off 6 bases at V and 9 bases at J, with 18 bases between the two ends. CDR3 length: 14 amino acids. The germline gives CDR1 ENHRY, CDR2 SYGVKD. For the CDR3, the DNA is TGTGCCATCAGCCGGGAGAATTTAAAGGGTGAGCAGTTCTTC. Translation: CAISRENLKGEQFF.

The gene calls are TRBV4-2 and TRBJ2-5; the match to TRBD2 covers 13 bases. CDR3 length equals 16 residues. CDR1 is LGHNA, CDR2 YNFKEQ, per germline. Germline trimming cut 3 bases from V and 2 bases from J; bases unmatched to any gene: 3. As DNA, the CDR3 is TGTGCCAGCAGCCAGGAACTAGCGGGAGGGCAAGAGACCCAGTACTTC. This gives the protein CASSQELAGGQETQYF.

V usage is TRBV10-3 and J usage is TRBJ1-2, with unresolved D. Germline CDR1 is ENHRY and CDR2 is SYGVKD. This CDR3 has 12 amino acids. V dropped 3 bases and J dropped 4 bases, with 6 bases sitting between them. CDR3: CAISEQSYGYTF. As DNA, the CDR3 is TGTGCCATCAGTGAACAGTCCTATGGCTACACCTTC.

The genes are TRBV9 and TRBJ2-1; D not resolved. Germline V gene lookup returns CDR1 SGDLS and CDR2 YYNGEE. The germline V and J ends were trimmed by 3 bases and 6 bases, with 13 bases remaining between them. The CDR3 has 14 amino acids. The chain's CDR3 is CASSAFFLRNEQFF. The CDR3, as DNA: TGTGCCAGCAGCGCCTTCTTCCTACGCAATGAGCAGTTCTTC.

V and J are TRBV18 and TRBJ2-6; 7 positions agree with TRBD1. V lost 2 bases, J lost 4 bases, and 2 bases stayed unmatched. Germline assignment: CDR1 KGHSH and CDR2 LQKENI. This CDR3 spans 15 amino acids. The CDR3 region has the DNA TGTGCCAGCTCACCAACAGGGGCCGGGGCCAACGTCCTGACTTTC. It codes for CASSPTGAGANVLTF.